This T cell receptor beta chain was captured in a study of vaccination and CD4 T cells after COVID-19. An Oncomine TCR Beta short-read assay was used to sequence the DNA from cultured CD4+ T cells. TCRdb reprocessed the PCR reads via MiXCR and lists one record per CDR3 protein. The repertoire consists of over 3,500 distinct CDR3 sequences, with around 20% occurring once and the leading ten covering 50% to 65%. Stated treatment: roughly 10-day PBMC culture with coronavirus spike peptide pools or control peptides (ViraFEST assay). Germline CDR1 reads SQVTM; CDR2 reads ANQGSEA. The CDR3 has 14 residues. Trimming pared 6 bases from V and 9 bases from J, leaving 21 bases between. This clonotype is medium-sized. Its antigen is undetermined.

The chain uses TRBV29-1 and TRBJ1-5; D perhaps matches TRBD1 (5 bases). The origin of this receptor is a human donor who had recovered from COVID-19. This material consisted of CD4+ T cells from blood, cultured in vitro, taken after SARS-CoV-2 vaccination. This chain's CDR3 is CSVALGTDEMPQHF. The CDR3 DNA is TGCAGCGTAGCATTAGGGACGGACGAGATGCCCCAGCATTTT.